This entry lists 29 T cell receptor beta chains sequenced from one sample in a study of cytomegalovirus exposure and HLA in healthy donors. Sequenced by immunoSEQ multiplex PCR; TCRdb stores in-frame clones only, minus some. The data contain 190,000 or so clones, approximately 83% of them singletons. Source material: PBMCs. The receptors stem from a woman younger than 30 in good health and CMV-seropositive.

The chain's CDR3 is CASSHVAGTNYEQYF. CDR3 bases: TGCGCCAGCAGCCATGTAGCGGGGACGAACTACGAGCAGTACTTC. This chain links TRBV4-1 with TRBJ2-7; 8 positions agree with TRBD2. Germline lookup yields CDR1 MGHRA and CDR2 YSYEKL. The CDR3 consists of 15 residues. V trimming: 3 bases; J trimming: 3 bases; junction bases outside the gene matches: 7.

This chain connects TRBV6-1 to TRBJ1-5; 9 bases fit TRBD1. J was trimmed by 5 bases and V by 3 bases; bases with no gene match: 5. CDR3 length: 15 amino acids. CDR1 and CDR2 from the germline V gene are MNHNS and SASEGT. The CDR3 loop is CASSDEGQGHQPQHF. The CDR3 DNA reads as TGTGCCAGCAGTGATGAGGGACAGGGTCATCAGCCCCAGCATTTT.

This chain connects TRBV19 to TRBJ1-1; D is undetermined. This CDR3 has 13 residues. V gave up 3 bases and J gave up 2 bases, with 7 bases separating them. Looked up from germline, CDR1 is LNHDA and CDR2 is SQIVND (reference sequence). The CDR3 nucleotides are TGTGCCAGTAGTATCTTGGCTAACACTGAAGCTTTCTTT. Its translation: CASSILANTEAFF.

V gene TRBV18 combines with J gene TRBJ2-1; D not resolved. Germline values: CDR1 KGHSH, CDR2 LQKENI. The CDR3 has 15 residues. Trimming stripped 0 bases from V and 4 bases from J, with 10 bases between. This CDR3 is CASSPPTTLYNEQFF. CDR3 nucleotides: TGTGCCAGCTCACCACCAACTACTTTATACAATGAGCAGTTCTTC.

Comment on this clone: This sample also contains other DNA sequences that code for the same CDR3. V usage is TRBV10-1 and J usage is TRBJ1-2; D possibly corresponds to TRBD1 (5 bases). Per germline, CDR1 WNHNN and CDR2 SYGVQD (reference sequence). The CDR3 is made up of 13 amino acids. Between the trimmed V and J ends, which lost 4 bases and 5 bases, there was a span of 11 bases. As DNA, the CDR3 is TGCGCCAGCAGTGCTGACAGAAATTATGGCTACACCTTC. It codes for CASSADRNYGYTF.

The chain is built from TRBV7-8 and TRBJ2-7; 10 bases line up with TRBD2. Unmatched junction bases numbered 8, after V lost 2 bases and J lost 4 bases. The CDR3 extends over 16 amino acids. Germline loops: CDR1 SGHVS, CDR2 FQNEAQ. CDR3 DNA sequence: TGTGCCAGCAGCTTAATAGGAGCGGGGGGGAAGTACGAGCAGTACTTC. Protein product: CASSLIGAGGKYEQYF.

This clone was recorded a few times. This sequence joins TRBV19 and TRBJ1-1; TRBD1 is a possible D gene (6 bases). The V end lost 8 bases, the J end lost 2 bases, and 12 bases lay between the germline ends. The CDR3 has 13 amino acids. Germline CDR1 LNHDA, CDR2 SQIVND (reference sequence). The CDR3 protein is CASQRGLNTEAFF. CDR3 nucleotide sequence: TGTGCCAGTCAGCGGGGGCTTAACACTGAAGCTTTCTTT.

This sequence joins TRBV5-6 and TRBJ2-2, with 8 bases aligning to TRBD1. Per germline, CDR1 SGHDT and CDR2 YYEEEE. This CDR3 spans 15 amino acids. V shed 4 bases, J shed 4 bases, and the junction held 6 bases outside the gene matches. The CDR3 DNA sequence: TGTGCCAGCAGCCCCGGACAGGGAGTCACCGGGGAGCTGTTTTTT. Protein: CASSPGQGVTGELFF.

The V call is TRBV19, the J call TRBJ1-1; 9 nucleotides align to TRBD1. CDR3 length: 15 residues. The V gene's germline CDR1 is LNHDA and CDR2 SQIVND (reference sequence). The ends lost 5 bases at V and 0 bases at J; junction bases unmatched: 4. CDR3 coding DNA: TGTGCCAGTAGTCCACGGACAGGGGTGAACACTGAAGCTTTCTTT. The encoded protein is CASSPRTGVNTEAFF.

The genes are TRBV15 and TRBJ2-5; D might be TRBD2 (5 bases). V lost 2 bases to trimming and J lost 6 bases, with 13 bases between them. The CDR3 extends over 14 amino acids. CDR1 LNHNV and CDR2 YYDKDF come from the germline V gene (reference sequence). The chain's CDR3 is CATSRREGRKTQYF. The CDR3 DNA reads as TGTGCCACCAGCAGACGGGAAGGACGTAAGACCCAGTACTTC.

This sequence joins TRBV15 and TRBJ2-4; a weak D match, TRBD2 (7 bases). CDR3 length equals 13 residues. The V end was cut by 4 bases, the J end by 8 bases, with 12 bases between. Germline-derived CDR1 and CDR2 are LNHNV and YYDKDF (reference sequence). The CDR3 DNA sequence: TGTGCCACCAGCACGGGGGGCGAGGACATTCAGTACTTC. This gives the protein CATSTGGEDIQYF.

This clone was found a few times. This chain uses TRBV2 with TRBJ2-7, with 9 bases fitting TRBD1. Germline trimming cut 7 bases from V and 3 bases from J; bases unmatched to any gene: 7. In germline, CDR1 is SNHLY, CDR2 FYNNEI. This CDR3 contains 14 residues. CDR3 bases: TGTGCCAGCACTGACGGGACAGGGAACTACGAGCAGTACTTC. Protein: CASTDGTGNYEQYF.

This clone has only one observation. The V and J genes are TRBV2 and TRBJ1-1; TRBD1 aligns across 7 bases. V trimming: 4 bases; J trimming: 7 bases; junction bases outside the gene matches: 6. The V gene's germline CDR1 is SNHLY and CDR2 FYNNEI. This CDR3 region has 13 residues. CDR3: CASSVGTEVEAFF. DNA of the CDR3: TGTGCCAGCAGTGTAGGGACAGAAGTTGAAGCTTTCTTT.

The rearrangement uses TRBV2 and TRBJ1-1; no clear D. V was shortened by 6 bases and J by 0 bases, with 8 bases between the two germline ends. Germline CDR1 and CDR2: SNHLY and FYNNEI. There are 13 residues in the CDR3. CDR3 region: CASSSIVNTEAFF. DNA for the CDR3: TGTGCCAGCAGCTCTATCGTGAACACTGAAGCTTTCTTT.

This clone occurred once. CDR3 residues: CASSVNRGGTGELFF. CDR3 nucleotide sequence: TGTGCCAGCAGCGTAAACAGGGGTGGGACCGGGGAGCTGTTTTTT. The chain couples TRBV7-2 to TRBJ2-2; 7 positions agree with TRBD1. This CDR3 region has 15 residues. Trimming removed 5 bases from V and 5 bases from J; junction bases left unmatched: 8. Germline lookup yields CDR1 SGHTA and CDR2 FQGNSA.

This chain links TRBV9 with TRBJ1-2; 7 bases line up with TRBD1. The J segment lost 6 bases and the V segment lost 4 bases, leaving 15 bases of the junction unmatched. CDR3 length: 16 residues. The germline gives CDR1 SGDLS, CDR2 YYNGEE. CDR3 region: CASSPEWTGPIDGYTF. CDR3 bases: TGTGCCAGCAGCCCTGAATGGACAGGTCCGATCGATGGCTACACCTTC.

This chain joins TRBV6-1 and TRBJ1-4; D unclear. The CDR3 covers 15 residues. Trimming took off 5 bases at V and 3 bases at J, with 13 bases between the two ends. The germline CDR1 and CDR2 sequences are MNHNS and SASEGT. CDR3 amino acids: CASSRGERPNEKLFF. CDR3 bases: TGTGCCAGCAGTCGCGGGGAGCGGCCTAATGAAAAACTGTTTTTT.

The rearrangement joins TRBV14 to TRBJ1-6; 7 nucleotides agree with TRBD1. The trim removed 2 bases at V and 0 bases at J, leaving 4 bases unmatched. Looked up from germline, CDR1 is SGHDN and CDR2 is FVKESK. The CDR3 length is 17 residues. Here the CDR3 reads CASSQSTGISYNSPLHF. The CDR3 nucleotides are TGTGCCAGCAGCCAATCGACAGGGATCTCCTATAATTCACCCCTCCACTTT.

The chain uses TRBV5-4 and TRBJ2-7, with unresolved D. Trimming pared 4 bases from V and 4 bases from J, leaving 15 bases between. Germline loops: CDR1 SGHNT, CDR2 YYREEE (reference sequence). The length of the CDR3 is 14 residues. The CDR3 is CASSDSTGGYEQYF. CDR3 DNA sequence: TGTGCCAGCAGCGATTCAACGGGTGGGTACGAGCAGTACTTC.

The V call is TRBV7-9, the J call TRBJ1-1; 9 positions match TRBD1. After removal of 5 bases from V and 3 bases from J, the junction contained 7 bases not matched to a gene. This CDR3 spans 15 amino acids. Germline V gene sequence: CDR1 SEHNR, CDR2 FQNEAQ (reference sequence). Here the CDR3 DNA reads TGTGCCAGCAGCCCCTCGACAGGGGGGGACACTGAAGCTTTCTTT. This codes for CASSPSTGGDTEAFF.

This chain links TRBV5-1 with TRBJ1-4, with D tentatively TRBD1 (6 bases). The V gene lost 7 bases and the J gene lost 5 bases, with 18 bases spanning the gap. Germline CDR1 SGHRS, CDR2 YFSETQ. CDR3 length equals 15 residues. CDR3 amino acids: CASRIVAGENEKLFF. CDR3 in DNA: TGCGCCAGCCGGATAGTGGCAGGGGAAAATGAAAAACTGTTTTTT.

The chain recombines TRBV6-4 with TRBJ2-3; 12 nucleotides line up with TRBD2. This CDR3 region has 15 residues. Germline loops: CDR1 MRHNA, CDR2 SNTAGT. The junction had 7 bases not matched to a gene; V was cut back by 6 bases and J by 6 bases. The CDR3 DNA sequence: TGTGCCAGCAGCTCCCGGACTAGCGGGGTGGATACGCAGTATTTT. Encoded protein: CASSSRTSGVDTQYF.

The chain links TRBV7-2 to TRBJ2-5, with D tentatively TRBD2 (6 bases). Trimming removed 3 bases at V and 3 bases at J, with 11 bases between. CDR1 is SGHTA, CDR2 FQGNSA, per germline. This CDR3 is 14 amino acids long. This chain's CDR3 is CASSLPGREETQYF. In nucleotides, the CDR3 is TGTGCCAGCAGCTTGCCCGGGAGAGAAGAGACCCAGTACTTC.

V usage is TRBV5-4 and J usage is TRBJ2-1, with D perhaps matching TRBD2 (7 bases). The CDR3 is made up of 15 amino acids. V was trimmed by 2 bases and J by 8 bases, leaving 17 bases between them. Germline CDR1 is SGHNT and CDR2 is YYREEE (reference sequence). The CDR3, as DNA: TGTGCCAGCAGCTTACGGGGGGCCCCGGTGCATGAGCAGTTCTTC. Translation: CASSLRGAPVHEQFF.

This chain joins TRBV6-6 and TRBJ2-7, with D tentatively TRBD2 (5 bases). The CDR3 has 15 residues. Germline V gives CDR1 MNHNY, CDR2 SVGAGI (reference sequence). The V end lost 6 bases, the J end lost 2 bases, and 17 bases lay between the germline ends. CDR3 bases: TGTGCCAGCAGCCCTCGGACTCCCAAAACCTACGAGCAGTACTTC. It translates to CASSPRTPKTYEQYF.

J is TRBJ2-1 and V is TRBV7-8, with D perhaps TRBD2 (6 bases). Germline loops: CDR1 SGHVS, CDR2 FQNEAQ. V was clipped by 3 bases and J by 7 bases, with 13 bases between them. CDR3 length: 14 amino acids. The CDR3 loop is CASSLAGISNEQFF. CDR3 bases: TGTGCCAGCAGCTTGGCGGGGATCTCTAATGAGCAGTTCTTC.

The sample holds a few counts of this clone. This chain connects TRBV6-1 to TRBJ1-6; D may be TRBD1 (6 bases). There are 16 residues in the CDR3. The V end lost 0 bases, the J end lost 4 bases, and 10 bases lay between the germline ends. CDR1 and CDR2 from the germline V gene are MNHNS and SASEGT. As DNA, the CDR3 is TGTGCCAGCAGTGAAGCGGGACACATTTATAATTCACCCCTCCACTTT. It yields the protein CASSEAGHIYNSPLHF.

The V gene is TRBV7-2, the J gene TRBJ1-2; 7 bases are a match to TRBD1. This CDR3 region has 12 residues. V shed 8 bases, J shed 4 bases, and the junction held 4 bases outside the gene matches. From germline, CDR1 is SGHTA and CDR2 FQGNSA. CDR3 protein: CASYRTGYGYTF. The DNA for the CDR3 is TGTGCCAGCTATCGGACAGGCTATGGCTACACCTTC. Together with reference TRBV7-2 and TRBJ1-2, the CDR3 gives the full variable domain: GAGVSQSPSNKVTEKGKDVELRCDPISGHTALYWYRQSLGQGLEFLIYFQGNSAPDKSGLPSDRFSAERTGGSVSTLTIQRTQQEDSAVYLCASYRTGYGYTFGSGTRLTVV.

The V gene is TRBV6-5, the J gene TRBJ2-2; TRBD2 aligns across 12 bases. The CDR3 has 15 amino acids. Germline trimming cut 5 bases from V and 7 bases from J; bases unmatched to any gene: 5. Looked up from germline, CDR1 is MNHEY and CDR2 is SVGAGI. CDR3: CASSRGLAGNGELFF. The CDR3 coding sequence is TGTGCCAGCAGTAGAGGACTAGCGGGGAACGGGGAGCTGTTTTTT.